These T cell receptor beta chains were read from a single sample in a study of blood T cell repertoires in COVID-19. Only in-frame clones appear in the TCRdb table, and some are missing; sequencing was by immunoSEQ multiplex PCR. Altogether roughly 68,000 clones are present, 83% being singletons, with the ten largest covering roughly 18%. Sequencing was done on a sample of peripheral blood. These receptor sequences come from a woman of 80 years or more with acute or convalescent COVID-19. The CDR3 runs from the conserved cysteine through the conserved F or W.

J	V	CDR3
TRBJ2-2	TRBV10-2	CASSLGAGELFF
TRBJ2-7	TRBV5-4	CASSLAGQGDIYEQYF
TRBJ1-3	TRBV28	CASSPQGEENTIYF
TRBJ2-1	TRBV12-3/TRBV12-4	CATRRTNNEQFF
TRBJ2-1	TRBV5-1	CASSLTTPSHSYNEQFF
TRBJ2-3	TRBV5-4	CASSPSLDREASDTQYF
TRBJ1-1	TRBV18	CASSSGGSNTEAFF
TRBJ1-1	TRBV10-2	CASSESAGGPRAFF
TRBJ1-2	TRBV5-1	CASSFGDRALRGYTF
TRBJ1-1	TRBV11-2	CASIASLGTEAFF
TRBJ1-2	TRBV5-1	CASSLQELNYGYTF
TRBJ2-7	TRBV5-4	CASSLDAGSYEQYF
TRBJ2-7	TRBV7-3	CASSLGAGHHEQYF
TRBJ1-2	TRBV30	CAWSPTAGYGYTF
TRBJ2-7	TRBV11-2	CASSLAGLATEQYF
TRBJ2-7	TRBV27	CASSLTRQGFREQYF
TRBJ1-6	TRBV2	CASRGQGDSPLHF
TRBJ2-1	TRBV19	CASSIGGQGLDEQFF
TRBJ1-2	TRBV12-3/TRBV12-4	CASRTQGGGYTF
TRBJ2-6	TRBV19	CATATQGWLSSGANVLTF
TRBJ1-2	TRBV18	CASSPNSPPYGYTF
TRBJ2-7	TRBV30	CAWGTSTYEQYF
TRBJ2-3	TRBV9	CASSVAGLAVGLAGEEDTQYF
TRBJ2-1	TRBV19	CASSIGGGSLIEQFF
TRBJ1-5	TRBV19	CASSIRPGQGVGGNQPQHF
TRBJ1-2	TRBV29-1	CSVVGAKNTYGYTF
TRBJ2-7	TRBV18	CASSPGLAGGYLEQYF
TRBJ2-5	TRBV3-1/TRBV3-2	CASSQGVGLAGETQYF
TRBJ2-3	TRBV19	CASSMDRGTDTQYF
TRBJ2-7	TRBV5-1	CASTPGDLAGRAGEQYF
TRBJ2-7	TRBV30	CAWSAGASSYEQYF
TRBJ1-4	TRBV2	CASSEIGSTNEKLFF
TRBJ2-2	TRBV2	CASSPPALDPGELFF
TRBJ2-2	TRBV4-2	CASSQGTSTNTGELFF
TRBJ2-1	TRBV6-5	CASKGSGRANEQFF
TRBJ2-5	TRBV7-8	CASSLGQRQETQYF
TRBJ1-1	TRBV3-1/TRBV3-2	CASSSQGFTEAFF
TRBJ1-1	TRBV6-5	CASSYRRTDRNTEAFF
TRBJ1-5	TRBV5-8	CASSGLNQPQHF
TRBJ1-1	TRBV30	CAWSVIRSMNTEAFF
TRBJ1-6	TRBV30	CAWSSPGTAISPLHF
TRBJ1-4	TRBV3-1/TRBV3-2	CASSQDTVNEKLFF
TRBJ2-1	TRBV5-8	CASSGSIPGQGFNEQFF
TRBJ1-1	TRBV7-6	CASSSPTGETEAFF
TRBJ2-2	TRBV2	CASSLTGGANTGELFF
TRBJ1-1	TRBV19	CASSPPGGRNTEAFF
TRBJ1-1	TRBV5-6	CASSFGSGGEAFF
TRBJ1-5	TRBV6-5	CASSLQQGQPQHF
TRBJ2-7	TRBV30	CAWSNPGQQYF
TRBJ2-5	TRBV11-2	CASSSGQRETQYF
TRBJ1-1	TRBV3-1/TRBV3-2	CASSLLYPGQGRNTEAFF